Following are 3 T cell receptor beta chains from one sample sequenced in a study of T cell responses to AZD1222 COVID-19 vaccine. Data came from immunoSEQ multiplex PCR; TCRdb stores just in-frame clones and leaves some out. The sample holds some 100,000 clones, about 87% seen once. The material sequenced was peripheral blood, taken on day 0 of AZD1222 vaccination. All receptors derive from an adult in good health.

J is TRBJ2-2 and V is TRBV5-4, with a weak D call TRBD1 (5 bases). Trimming stripped 0 bases from V and 2 bases from J, with 11 bases between. This CDR3 spans 16 amino acids. Germline CDR1 is SGHNT and CDR2 is YYREEE (reference sequence). The CDR3 nucleotides read TGTGCCAGCAGCTTGGTAGTCAGGGCCAACACCGGGGAGCTGTTTTTT. It specifies CASSLVVRANTGELFF.

This clone showed up just once. The rearrangement uses TRBV11-2 and TRBJ1-1; D is possibly TRBD1 (6 bases). CDR1 and CDR2 (germline): SGHAT, FQNNGV. The CDR3 is 15 amino acids. Deletions cut 0 bases from V and 4 bases from J, with 12 bases between. As DNA, the CDR3 is TGTGCCAGCAGCTTAGATCGTGGGGGCGCCACTGAAGCTTTCTTT. Amino acids: CASSLDRGGATEAFF.

The J gene is TRBJ2-1, the V gene TRBV3-1 (or the pseudogene TRBV3-2); 11 bases are a match to TRBD2. Germline V gives CDR1 LGHDT, CDR2 YNNKEL (reference sequence). The CDR3 runs to 15 residues. J gave up 5 bases and V 4 bases, and 4 bases lay outside the gene matches. CDR3 region: CASSPRLAGNNEQFF. CDR3 DNA: TGTGCCAGCAGCCCGCGACTAGCGGGGAACAATGAGCAGTTCTTC.